This T cell receptor (beta chain) stems from a study of blood T cell repertoires in COVID-19. This clone showed up just a few times. From germline, CDR1 is LNHDA and CDR2 SQIVND (reference sequence). The CDR3 consists of 13 residues. V dropped 8 bases and J dropped 4 bases, with 12 bases sitting between them. Some clones are missing from TCRdb's copy, which holds only in-frame ones; the method was immunoSEQ multiplex PCR. Of 150,000 to 200,000 clones in the sample, 70% to 80% were seen once. The receptor was derived from a woman aged 40 to 55 with COVID-19, enrolled during active disease. The source material was peripheral blood. V and J are TRBV19 and TRBJ1-5; maybe TRBD1 (5 bases). CDR3 residues: CASGGGANQPQHF. For the CDR3, the DNA is TGTGCCAGTGGGGGGGGTGCTAATCAGCCCCAGCATTTT.